Below are 22 T cell receptor beta chains sequenced from a single sample in a study of graft-versus-host responses after intestinal transplantation. The method was immunoSEQ multiplex PCR; TCRdb's version includes in-frame clones alone and lacks a portion of them. The sample consists of 90,000 to 120,000 clones, about 90% of them appearing once. Antigens for these TCRs are unknown. The sequencing here drew on unstimulated CD4+ T cells sorted from spleen or lymph node cells, taken before intestinal transplant. These receptors came from a human donor who received an intestinal transplant.

V gene TRBV27 combines with J gene TRBJ2-7; D possibly corresponds to TRBD1 (6 bases). Trimming shortened V by 6 bases and J by 4 bases, and 13 bases separated the two germline ends. The germline CDR1 and CDR2 sequences are MNHEY and SMNVEV (reference sequence). There are 13 residues in the CDR3. CDR3: CASSPNRGYEQYF. The CDR3 DNA follows: TGTGCCAGCAGCCCAAATAGGGGGTACGAGCAGTACTTC.

This chain uses TRBV5-1 with TRBJ2-3, with 9 bases lining up with TRBD2. J lost 3 bases, V lost 2 bases, and 10 bases had no gene match. From germline, CDR1 is SGHRS and CDR2 YFSETQ. The CDR3 loop spans 17 amino acids. CDR3 sequence: CASSLSLAGVGTDTQYF. In DNA, the CDR3 is TGCGCCAGCAGCTTATCTTTAGCGGGAGTAGGAACAGATACGCAGTATTTT.

The J gene is TRBJ2-5, the V gene TRBV6-1; D gene uncertain. Germline CDR1 reads MNHNS; CDR2 reads SASEGT. Trimming shortened V by 4 bases and J by 2 bases, and 11 bases separated the two germline ends. The CDR3 is 14 amino acids. Written as DNA, the CDR3 is TGTGCCAGCAGTGGAAGGGTCGTACAAGAGACCCAGTACTTC. Amino acids: CASSGRVVQETQYF.

The chain joins TRBV27 to TRBJ1-4; 12 bases map to TRBD1. The V and J ends lost 4 bases and 7 bases, in that order; junction bases with no gene match: 7. This CDR3 region has 16 residues. Germline loops: CDR1 MNHEY, CDR2 SMNVEV (reference sequence). CDR3 bases: TGTGCCAGCAGTTCCCGGGACAGGGGGCTTGTTGAAAAACTGTTTTTT. This codes for CASSSRDRGLVEKLFF.

The gene calls are TRBV19 and TRBJ1-2; 10 bases fit TRBD1. J gave up 9 bases and V 0 bases, and 13 bases lay outside the gene matches. There are 17 residues in the CDR3. The germline CDR1 and CDR2 sequences are LNHDA and SQIVND (reference sequence). As DNA, the CDR3 is TGTGCCAGTAGTATAGATCCCCGCGACAGGGGGCGGAGTAGCTACACCTTC. Amino acid sequence: CASSIDPRDRGRSSYTF.

The sample holds one count of this clone. V usage is TRBV5-1 and J usage is TRBJ1-3; the match to TRBD1 covers 8 bases. Germline CDR1 and CDR2: SGHRS and YFSETQ. V shed 5 bases, J shed 4 bases, and the junction held 5 bases outside the gene matches. CDR3 length: 14 residues. The CDR3 sequence is CASRVTGEGNTIYF. The CDR3 DNA sequence: TGCGCCAGCAGAGTGACAGGGGAAGGAAACACCATATATTTT.

This chain connects TRBV2 to TRBJ1-1; D is unresolved. The CDR3 has 13 amino acids. Germline CDR1 and CDR2: SNHLY and FYNNEI. V was clipped by 7 bases and J by 4 bases, with 13 bases between them. This CDR3 reads CASTPDEVTEAFF. CDR3 coding DNA: TGTGCCAGCACCCCGGATGAAGTCACTGAAGCTTTCTTT.

This clone is a singleton in its sample. This sequence joins TRBV11-2 and TRBJ2-5; 13 bases are a match to TRBD2. The J call may not be correct, given that the DNA end is closer to TRBJ2-7. CDR1 SGHAT and CDR2 FQNNGV come from the germline V gene. This CDR3 is 14 amino acids long. CDR3 nucleotide sequence: TGTGCCAGCCGCAGACTAGCGGGAGGATACGAGCAGTACTTC. Translating it yields CASRRLAGGYEQYF.

The chain has TRBV2 and TRBJ2-3; no firm D call. This CDR3 is built from 14 residues. CDR1 is SNHLY and CDR2 is FYNNEI in the germline V gene. With 6 bases removed from V and 0 bases from J, the gap between germline ends came to 10 bases. Written as DNA, the CDR3 is TGTGCCAGCAGGCCGGGCCCCAGCACAGATACGCAGTATTTT. Translating gives CASRPGPSTDTQYF.

In regard to this clone: One junction end does not reproduce the germline sequence, and a read error may be involved. The chain recombines TRBV6-5 with TRBJ2-2; D might be TRBD1 or TRBD2, each matching 5 bases. There are 16 residues in the CDR3. CDR1 is MNHEY, CDR2 SVGAGI, per germline. The CDR3 loop reads CASSYSAMGHTGELFF. In nucleotides, the CDR3 is TGTGCCAGCAGCTACTCTGCCATGGGACACACCGGGGAGCTGTTTTTT.

The chain has TRBV11-3 and TRBJ2-3; D may be TRBD1 (6 bases). Trimming stripped 1 base from V and 1 base from J, with 15 bases between. The CDR3 runs 17 residues. Germline V CDR1 and CDR2: SGHNT, YENEEA. CDR3 amino acids: CASSLGIPGERTDTQYF. In DNA, the CDR3 is TGTGCCAGCAGCTTAGGAATCCCAGGGGAGCGCACAGATACGCAGTATTTT. The whole variable domain, remainder taken from reference TRBV11-3 and TRBJ2-3, is EAGVVQSPRYKIIEKKQPVAFWCNPISGHNTLYWYLQNLGQGPELLIRYENEEAVDDSQLPKDRFSAERLKGVDSTLKIQPAELGDSAVYLCASSLGIPGERTDTQYFGPGTRLTVL.

The rearrangement joins TRBV19 to TRBJ2-1, with 10 bases aligning to TRBD2. Losses at the gene ends were 2 bases for V and 8 bases for J; bases not matched to a gene: 9. The CDR3 consists of 16 residues. CDR1 and CDR2 from the germline V gene are LNHDA and SQIVND (reference sequence). The CDR3 spells CASSIWGSGRSDEQFF. The CDR3 DNA follows: TGTGCCAGTAGTATATGGGGTAGCGGGAGGTCGGATGAGCAGTTCTTC.

The genes are TRBV5-4 and TRBJ2-2; D is unclear. The V gene lost 1 base and the J gene lost 0 bases, with 10 bases spanning the gap. The V gene's germline CDR1 is SGHNT and CDR2 YYREEE (reference sequence). The CDR3 runs to 16 residues. The DNA of the CDR3 is TGTGCCAGCAGCTTGAGGGATGGGGCGAACACCGGGGAGCTGTTTTTT. Encoded protein: CASSLRDGANTGELFF.

V and J are TRBV5-1 and TRBJ1-1, with TRBD1 as a possible D gene (6 bases). The V gene's germline CDR1 is SGHRS and CDR2 YFSETQ. The CDR3 contains 15 residues. The V and J ends lost 3 bases and 0 bases respectively, with 12 bases between them. The CDR3 DNA reads TGCGCCAGCAGCTGGGGGAGGACAGTGAACACTGAAGCTTTCTTT. It codes for CASSWGRTVNTEAFF. Based on the CDR3 plus reference TRBV5-1 and TRBJ1-1, the full variable domain is KAGVTQTPRYLIKTRGQQVTLSCSPISGHRSVSWYQQTPGQGLQFLFEYFSETQRNKGNFPGRFSGRQFSNSRSEMNVSTLELGDSALYLCASSWGRTVNTEAFFGQGTRLTVV.

The rearrangement links TRBV9 to TRBJ2-3; 11 nucleotides line up with TRBD2. The CDR3 spans 16 residues. V was pared by 4 bases and J by 3 bases, with 7 bases of the junction left unmatched. CDR1 is SGDLS and CDR2 is YYNGEE in the germline V gene. CDR3 protein: CASSTSSGRGTDTQYF. As DNA, the CDR3 is TGTGCCAGCAGCACCAGTAGCGGGAGGGGAACAGATACGCAGTATTTT.

J is TRBJ2-1 and V is TRBV19; TRBD2 matches at 9 bases. The CDR3 sequence is 16 residues long. Germline V gene lookup returns CDR1 LNHDA and CDR2 SQIVND (reference sequence). V was clipped by 0 bases and J by 8 bases; unmatched bases: 8. CDR3 amino acids: CASSIDWRGGRDEQFF. In DNA, the CDR3 is TGTGCCAGTAGTATAGATTGGCGGGGGGGCCGGGATGAGCAGTTCTTC.

The V gene is TRBV7-3, the J gene TRBJ2-3; TRBD2 is a possible D gene (6 bases). Germline V lookup: CDR1 SGHTA, CDR2 FQGTGA. CDR3 length: 14 residues. V lost 2 bases and J lost 5, with 11 bases in between. The CDR3 reads CASSLFRGKDTQYF. The CDR3 DNA reads TGTGCCAGCAGCTTATTTCGGGGGAAAGATACGCAGTATTTT. The full variable domain, in which reference TRBV7-3 and TRBJ2-3 provide the parts outside the CDR3, is GAGVSQTPSNKVTEKGKYVELRCDPISGHTALYWYRQSLGQGPEFLIYFQGTGAADDSGLPNDRFFAVRPEGSVSTLKIQRTERGDSAVYLCASSLFRGKDTQYFGPGTRLTVL.

The chain has TRBV5-6 and TRBJ2-3; 14 bases line up with TRBD2. With V trimmed by 2 bases and J by 6 bases, 2 bases remained unmatched. The CDR3 covers 15 residues. Germline CDR1 and CDR2: SGHDT and YYEEEE. DNA for the CDR3: TGTGCCAGCAGCTTCCGACTAGCGGGGGGGGATACGCAGTATTTT. It encodes CASSFRLAGGDTQYF.

The V and J genes are TRBV5-1 and TRBJ2-5; tentative D call: TRBD2 (5 bases). V was clipped by 1 base and J by 1 base, with 14 bases between them. CDR1 is SGHRS and CDR2 is YFSETQ in the germline V gene. The CDR3 is made up of 16 amino acids. The CDR3 loop is CASSLNQAAIQETQYF. In DNA form, the CDR3 reads TGCGCCAGCAGCTTGAACCAAGCGGCCATCCAAGAGACCCAGTACTTC.

The chain uses TRBV6-1 and TRBJ2-2, with D unclear. Germline V gives CDR1 MNHNS, CDR2 SASEGT. V was shortened by 8 bases and J by 3 bases, with 10 bases between the two germline ends. The CDR3 runs 13 residues. The CDR3 spells CASLSSDTGELFF. The CDR3 bases are TGTGCCAGCCTTTCCTCGGACACCGGGGAGCTGTTTTTT.

V is TRBV27 and J is TRBJ1-1, with a possible D match to TRBD1 (6 bases). The V and J ends lost 2 bases and 0 bases respectively, with 10 bases between them. The CDR3 covers 15 residues. Germline V lookup: CDR1 MNHEY, CDR2 SMNVEV (reference sequence). Written as DNA, the CDR3 is TGTGCCAGCAGTTTAGTGGGGGCTATGAACACTGAAGCTTTCTTT. Translated: CASSLVGAMNTEAFF.

The gene calls are TRBV5-1 and TRBJ2-1, with TRBD2 identical over 7 bases. V trimming: 0 bases; J trimming: 5 bases; junction bases outside the gene matches: 8. The CDR3 runs 16 residues. Germline V CDR1 and CDR2: SGHRS, YFSETQ. CDR3 region: CASSLGPGTTNNEQFF. DNA for the CDR3: TGCGCCAGCAGCTTGGGCCCCGGGACTACAAACAATGAGCAGTTCTTC.